Below, 13 T cell receptor beta chains from the same sample are listed, as sequenced in a study of neurological immune-mediated disorders. TCRdb processed the 5' RACE reads anew with MiXCR; each CDR3 protein has one entry. The repertoire includes about 60,000 distinct CDR3 sequences, about 10% of them detected once, and around 12% sits in the top ten. Time point in this sample: longitudinal time-point 2. The sample taken for sequencing was PBMCs. The receptor source for this set is a man aged 25-45 years in good health.

This clonotype has ten or more counts. The chain uses TRBV7-2 and TRBJ2-7, with TRBD1 matching over 12 bases. There are 15 residues in the CDR3. With V trimmed by 5 bases and J by 2 bases, 4 bases remained unmatched. Germline values: CDR1 SGHTA, CDR2 FQGNSA. The CDR3 reads CASSHRDRGPYEQYF. CDR3 nucleotides: TGTGCCAGCAGCCACCGGGACAGGGGGCCCTACGAGCAGTACTTC.

This clonotype was recorded many times. The chain uses TRBV11-3 and TRBJ2-2; a possible D gene is TRBD2 (6 bases). V was clipped by 5 bases and J by 6 bases, with 10 bases between them. The CDR3 consists of 13 residues. Germline-derived CDR1 and CDR2 are SGHNT and YENEEA. The chain's CDR3 is CASSRESPGELFF. The CDR3 DNA sequence: TGTGCCAGCAGCCGGGAGTCCCCCGGGGAGCTGTTTTTT.

Turning to this clonotype: One junction end does not reproduce the germline sequence, and a read error may be involved. The V call is TRBV15, the J call TRBJ2-2, with D possibly matching TRBD1 (6 bases). The CDR3 runs to 19 residues. Germline V lookup: CDR1 LNHNV, CDR2 YYDKDF (reference sequence). CDR3 coding DNA: TGTGCCACCAGCAGTGCCTTTGGGGGCAGGGGAAGTAACACCGGGGATCTGTTTTTT. It translates to CATSSAFGGRGSNTGDLFF.

Ten or more counts support this clonotype. The genes are TRBV9 and TRBJ2-3; the D is unclear. Trimming shortened V by 4 bases and J by 2 bases, and 8 bases separated the two germline ends. The CDR3 has 13 residues. In germline, CDR1 is SGDLS, CDR2 YYNGEE. The CDR3 spells CASSPRYTDTQYF. In DNA, the CDR3 is TGTGCCAGCAGCCCCCGATACACAGATACGCAGTATTTT. Full variable domain (outside the CDR3, taken from reference TRBV9 and TRBJ2-3): DSGVTQTPKHLITATGQRVTLRCSPRSGDLSVYWYQQSLDQGLQFLIQYYNGEERAKGNILERFSAQQFPDLHSELNLSSLELGDSALYFCASSPRYTDTQYFGPGTRLTVL.

A note on this clonotype: At one boundary the junction diverges from the germline segment, which might be a read error. The chain employs TRBV5-1 and TRBJ2-1; D may be TRBD2 (6 bases). Germline values: CDR1 SGHRS, CDR2 YFSETQ. This CDR3 spans 15 amino acids. This CDR3 is CASSYGLSEWGEKFF. The CDR3 DNA sequence: TGCGCCAGCAGCTACGGACTATCGGAGTGGGGTGAGAAGTTCTTC.

Turning to this clonotype: A read error may be the cause here, since a much bigger clone is one base away. The chain links TRBV3-1 to TRBJ2-1, with 12 nucleotides matching TRBD2. The CDR3 runs to 18 residues. Germline CDR1 is LGHDT and CDR2 is YNNKEL (reference sequence). CDR3 region: CASSQAPSGRAFHNDQFF. For the CDR3, the DNA is TGTGCCAGCAGCCAAGCGCCTAGCGGGAGGGCCTTTCACAATGACCAGTTCTTC.

This clonotype was seen repeatedly, ten times or more. This chain joins TRBV10-3 and TRBJ2-2; the D is unclear. There are 15 residues in the CDR3. Germline CDR1 ENHRY, CDR2 SYGVKD. Trimming stripped 4 bases from V and 1 base from J, with 10 bases between. The CDR3 nucleotides are TGTGCCATCAGTGCCCGAACGGGGAACACCGGGGAGCTGTTTTTT. This gives the protein CAISARTGNTGELFF.

This clonotype was found many times. The V call is TRBV7-7, the J call TRBJ2-3; D is perhaps TRBD2 (6 bases). The CDR3 is made up of 15 amino acids. The ends were cut back, 5 bases at V and 4 bases at J, with 16 bases in the middle. Germline V lookup: CDR1 SSHAT, CDR2 FNYEAQ (reference sequence). The CDR3 loop is CASSPAGWRADTQYF. The CDR3 coding sequence is TGTGCCAGCAGCCCAGCGGGCTGGAGGGCAGATACGCAGTATTTT.

At least ten counts were recorded for this clonotype. The gene calls are TRBV28 and TRBJ2-1, with 7 bases that match TRBD1. The ends lost 2 bases at V and 2 bases at J; junction bases unmatched: 6. Germline V lookup: CDR1 MDHEN, CDR2 SYDVKM. This CDR3 contains 16 residues. Written as DNA, the CDR3 is TGTGCCAGCAGTTTAAGACAGGGTGGCACCTACAATGAGCAGTTCTTC. Its protein is CASSLRQGGTYNEQFF.

This clonotype was observed many times. The chain combines TRBV6-6 with TRBJ2-3; D might be TRBD1 or TRBD2, each matching 5 bases. This CDR3 has 16 amino acids. Trimming left V 4 bases short and J 3 bases short, with 17 bases between. From germline, CDR1 is MNHNY and CDR2 SVGAGI (reference sequence). The CDR3 nucleotides read TGTGCCAGCAGTTGGACCCCGGGACCACAAACAGATACGCAGTATTTT. Translated: CASSWTPGPQTDTQYF.

This clonotype was seen many times. V gene TRBV29-1 combines with J gene TRBJ1-5; TRBD1 agrees at 8 bases. V shed 8 bases and J 1 base; nucleotides not matched to a gene: 1. Germline CDR1 reads SQVTM; CDR2 reads ANQGSEA. This CDR3 has 12 amino acids. This CDR3 reads CSTGGSNQPQHF. In nucleotides, the CDR3 is TGCAGCACAGGGGGGAGCAATCAGCCCCAGCATTTT.

There are many counts of this clonotype. This chain joins TRBV20-1 and TRBJ1-5, with a possible D match to TRBD1 (5 bases). In germline, CDR1 is DFQATT, CDR2 SNEGSKA (reference sequence). The CDR3 spans 16 residues. V lost 2 bases to trimming and J lost 4 bases, with 18 bases between them. The CDR3 spells CSARRPGRLNNQPQHF. In DNA form, the CDR3 reads TGCAGTGCTAGACGTCCGGGACGCCTGAATAATCAGCCCCAGCATTTT.

This clonotype has a count of ten or more. The chain couples TRBV5-1 to TRBJ2-6; D is possibly TRBD1 or TRBD2 (6 bases each). V was shortened by 3 bases and J by 3 bases, with 16 bases between the two germline ends. Germline V lookup: CDR1 SGHRS, CDR2 YFSETQ. CDR3 length equals 17 residues. The CDR3 loop is CASSSLQGGGGANVLTF. In DNA form, the CDR3 reads TGCGCCAGCAGCTCCTTACAGGGAGGTGGTGGGGCCAACGTCCTGACTTTC.